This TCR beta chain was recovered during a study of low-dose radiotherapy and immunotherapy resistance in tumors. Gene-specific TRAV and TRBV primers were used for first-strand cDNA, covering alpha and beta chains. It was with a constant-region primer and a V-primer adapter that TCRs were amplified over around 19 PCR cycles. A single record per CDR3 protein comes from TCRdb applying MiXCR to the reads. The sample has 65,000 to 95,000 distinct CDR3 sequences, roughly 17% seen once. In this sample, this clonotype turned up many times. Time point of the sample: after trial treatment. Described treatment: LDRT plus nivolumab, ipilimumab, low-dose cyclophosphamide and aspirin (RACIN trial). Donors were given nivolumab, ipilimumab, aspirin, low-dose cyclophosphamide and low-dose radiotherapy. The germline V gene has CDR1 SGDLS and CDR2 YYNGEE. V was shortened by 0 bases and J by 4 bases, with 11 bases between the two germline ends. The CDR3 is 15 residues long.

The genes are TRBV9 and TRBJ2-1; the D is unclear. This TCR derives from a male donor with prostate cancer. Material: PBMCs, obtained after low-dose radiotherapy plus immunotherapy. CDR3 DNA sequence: TGTGCCAGCAGCGTAGGACTCTCTGGGTACAATGAGCAGTTCTTC. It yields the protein CASSVGLSGYNEQFF.